This T cell receptor beta chain was sequenced during a study of blood T cell repertoires in COVID-19. Study-level information: Sources were T cells, B-cell-depleted T cells, or PBMCs; the material itself was cDNA or gDNA.

As processed by the authors: Using reference gene primer amplification, nucleated cell counts were estimated. Here immunoSEQ multiplex PCR was the method, and the copy in TCRdb shows in-frame clones only, minus some. V and J calls and clone size follow that table, whereas D and trimming were derived from the DNA. The profile covers roughly 260,000 clones, with 85% to 90% appearing a single time and roughly 3.3% taken by the ten largest. CDR1 SGHRS and CDR2 YFSETQ come from the germline V gene. V dropped 4 bases and J dropped 7; count of bases not matched to a gene: 13. The CDR3 runs 16 residues. Source material: peripheral blood. The TCR was taken from a middle-aged woman with acute or convalescent COVID-19. V and J are TRBV5-1 and TRBJ2-1; 8 nucleotides line up with TRBD1. CDR3 region: CASSMRPGQANNEQFF. In DNA form, the CDR3 reads TGCGCCAGCAGCATGAGACCGGGACAGGCTAATAATGAGCAGTTCTTC.